This is a list of T cell receptor beta chains from one sample in a study of control samples from healthy donors and cancer patients. The table came from immunoSEQ multiplex PCR; TCRdb's copy has only in-frame clones and leaves some out. In the table there are about 60,000 clones, roughly 85% of which are singletons. Sequences were obtained from blood. The receptor set was obtained from a man aged 35 to 55 in good health. CDR3s include the opening cysteine and the closing phenylalanine or tryptophan. A D gene is named only where the DNA matches it firmly. Clone size is not always given. Where it is, it says once, few, many or a class for expanded clones.

TRBJ2-5	TRBD2	TRBV19	.	TGTGCCAGTAGTATCGGCCAGGGAGGGGAGACCCAGTACTTC	CASSIGQGGETQYF
TRBJ2-5	.	TRBV5-6	once	TGTGCCAGCAGCCAGGCCGGGCTATTCGGGACCCAGTACTTC	CASSQAGLFGTQYF
TRBJ2-1	.	TRBV19	.	TGTGCCAGTAGTATTGGGCAGAACAATGAGCAGTTCTTC	CASSIGQNNEQFF
TRBJ1-5	.	TRBV11-2	.	TGTGCCAGCAGCTCGGACATGTCCCATCAGCCCCAGCATTTT	CASSSDMSHQPQHF
TRBJ1-2	.	TRBV7-2	.	TGTGCCAGCAGCTTAGTGAGCCATGATGGCTACACCTTC	CASSLVSHDGYTF
TRBJ1-5	.	TRBV19	.	TGTGCCAGTAGTATAGGGACCTTGCCTAGCAATCAGCCCCAGCATTTT	CASSIGTLPSNQPQHF
TRBJ2-7	.	TRBV7-9	few	TGTGCCAGCAGCTTAGTGGGACACAAAAACTACGAGCAGTACTTC	CASSLVGHKNYEQYF
TRBJ2-7	.	TRBV30	.	TGTGCCTGGACACAGGGATCCACCTACGAGCAGTACTTC	CAWTQGSTYEQYF
TRBJ1-2	.	TRBV4-3	.	TGCGCCAGCAGCCAAGCCCAGGGCCGCCTGGGTTCTGGCTACACCTTC	CASSQAQGRLGSGYTF
TRBJ1-1	.	TRBV3-1/TRBV3-2	.	TGTGCCAGCAGCCAGGGACCGAACACTGAAGCTTTCTTT	CASSQGPNTEAFF
TRBJ2-7	TRBD2	TRBV6-2/TRBV6-3	once	TGTGCCAGCAGTTCCGGCGGGGGGATTAACGAGCAGTACTTC	CASSSGGGINEQYF